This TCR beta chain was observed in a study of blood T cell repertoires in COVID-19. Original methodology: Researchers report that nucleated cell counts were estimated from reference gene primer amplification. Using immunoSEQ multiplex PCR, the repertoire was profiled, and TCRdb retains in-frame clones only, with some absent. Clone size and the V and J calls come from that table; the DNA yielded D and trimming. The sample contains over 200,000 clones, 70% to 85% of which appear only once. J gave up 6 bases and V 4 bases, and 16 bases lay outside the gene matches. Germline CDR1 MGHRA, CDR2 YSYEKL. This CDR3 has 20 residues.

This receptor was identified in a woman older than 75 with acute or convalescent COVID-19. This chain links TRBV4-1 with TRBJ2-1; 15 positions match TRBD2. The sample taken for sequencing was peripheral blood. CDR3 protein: CASSRNTGTSGRSLRNEQFF. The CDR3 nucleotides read TGCGCCAGCAGCCGGAACACCGGGACTAGCGGGAGGTCTTTACGCAATGAGCAGTTCTTC.